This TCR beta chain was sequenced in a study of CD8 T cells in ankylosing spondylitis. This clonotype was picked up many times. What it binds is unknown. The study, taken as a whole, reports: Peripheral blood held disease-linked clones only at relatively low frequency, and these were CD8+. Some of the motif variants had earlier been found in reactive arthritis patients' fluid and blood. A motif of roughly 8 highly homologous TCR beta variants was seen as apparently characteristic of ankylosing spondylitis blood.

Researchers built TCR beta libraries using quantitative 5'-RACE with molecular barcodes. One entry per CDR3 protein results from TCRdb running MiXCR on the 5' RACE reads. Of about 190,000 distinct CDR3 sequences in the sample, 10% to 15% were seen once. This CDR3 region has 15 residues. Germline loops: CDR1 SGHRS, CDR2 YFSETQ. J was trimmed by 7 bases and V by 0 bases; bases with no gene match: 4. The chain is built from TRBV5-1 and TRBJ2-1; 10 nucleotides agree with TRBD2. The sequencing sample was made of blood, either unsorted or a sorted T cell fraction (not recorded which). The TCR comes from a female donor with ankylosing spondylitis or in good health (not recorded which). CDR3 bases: TGCGCCAGCAGCTTGGGGCCTAGCGGGAGAAATGAGCAGTTCTTC. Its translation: CASSLGPSGRNEQFF.